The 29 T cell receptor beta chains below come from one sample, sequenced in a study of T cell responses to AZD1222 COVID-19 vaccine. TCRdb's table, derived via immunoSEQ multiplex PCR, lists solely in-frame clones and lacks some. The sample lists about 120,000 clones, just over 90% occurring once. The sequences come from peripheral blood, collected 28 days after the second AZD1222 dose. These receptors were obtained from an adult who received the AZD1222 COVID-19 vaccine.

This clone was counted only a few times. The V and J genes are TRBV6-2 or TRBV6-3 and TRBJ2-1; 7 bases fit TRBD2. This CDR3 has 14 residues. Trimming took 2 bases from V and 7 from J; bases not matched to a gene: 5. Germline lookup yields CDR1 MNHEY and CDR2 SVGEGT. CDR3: CASSYVGGSNEQFF. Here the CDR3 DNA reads TGTGCCAGCAGTTACGTGGGGGGGTCAAATGAGCAGTTCTTC.

The CDR3 coding sequence is TGTGCCAGCAGACCCTCGGACAGGCAGAACACTGAAGCTTTCTTT. Residues: CASRPSDRQNTEAFF. This sequence joins TRBV6-5 and TRBJ1-1; TRBD1 matches at 7 bases. Germline values: CDR1 MNHEY, CDR2 SVGAGI. CDR3 length: 15 residues. The junction had 8 bases not matched to a gene; V was cut back by 6 bases and J by 1 base.

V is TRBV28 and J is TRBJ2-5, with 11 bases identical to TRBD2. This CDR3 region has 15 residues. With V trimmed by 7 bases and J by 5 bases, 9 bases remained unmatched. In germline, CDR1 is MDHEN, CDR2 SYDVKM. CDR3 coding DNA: TGTGCCAGCAATAGCGGGGGGGCTGGGATCGAGACCCAGTACTTC. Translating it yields CASNSGGAGIETQYF.

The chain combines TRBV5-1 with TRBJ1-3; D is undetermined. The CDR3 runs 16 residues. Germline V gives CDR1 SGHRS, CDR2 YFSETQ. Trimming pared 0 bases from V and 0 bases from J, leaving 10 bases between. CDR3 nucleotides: TGCGCCAGCAGCTTGGGATCTCAAAGCTCTGGAAACACCATATATTTT. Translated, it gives CASSLGSQSSGNTIYF. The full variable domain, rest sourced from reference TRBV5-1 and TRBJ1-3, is KAGVTQTPRYLIKTRGQQVTLSCSPISGHRSVSWYQQTPGQGLQFLFEYFSETQRNKGNFPGRFSGRQFSNSRSEMNVSTLELGDSALYLCASSLGSQSSGNTIYFGEGSWLTVV.

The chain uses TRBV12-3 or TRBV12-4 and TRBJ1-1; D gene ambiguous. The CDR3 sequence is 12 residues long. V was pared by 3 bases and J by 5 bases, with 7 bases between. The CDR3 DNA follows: TGTGCCAGCAGTTTTGTAGGGACTGAAGCTTTCTTT. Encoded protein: CASSFVGTEAFF.

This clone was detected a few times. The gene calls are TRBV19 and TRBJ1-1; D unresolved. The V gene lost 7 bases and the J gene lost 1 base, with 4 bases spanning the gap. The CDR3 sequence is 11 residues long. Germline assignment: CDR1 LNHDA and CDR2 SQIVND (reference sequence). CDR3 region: CASNGNTEAFF. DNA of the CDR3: TGTGCCAGTAATGGGAACACTGAAGCTTTCTTT.

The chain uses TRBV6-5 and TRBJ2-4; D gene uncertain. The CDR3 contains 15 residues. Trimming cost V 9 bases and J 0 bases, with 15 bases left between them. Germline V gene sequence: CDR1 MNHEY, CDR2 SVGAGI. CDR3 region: CASNISPIAKNIQYF. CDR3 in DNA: TGTGCCAGTAATATATCCCCAATAGCCAAAAACATTCAGTACTTC.

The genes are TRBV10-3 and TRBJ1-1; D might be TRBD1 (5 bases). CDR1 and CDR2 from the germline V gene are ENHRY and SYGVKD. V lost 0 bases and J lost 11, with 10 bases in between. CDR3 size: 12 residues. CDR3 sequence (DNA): TGTGCCATCAGTGAGTCGGTAGGGGTGGCTTTCTTT. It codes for CAISESVGVAFF.

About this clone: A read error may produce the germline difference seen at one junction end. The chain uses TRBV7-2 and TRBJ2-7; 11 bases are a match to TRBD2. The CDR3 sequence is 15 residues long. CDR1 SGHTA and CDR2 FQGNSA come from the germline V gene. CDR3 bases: TGTGCCAGCAGCTTAGATGGGTTAGCGGGAGGGTCCGGGGTCTTC. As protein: CASSLDGLAGGSGVF.

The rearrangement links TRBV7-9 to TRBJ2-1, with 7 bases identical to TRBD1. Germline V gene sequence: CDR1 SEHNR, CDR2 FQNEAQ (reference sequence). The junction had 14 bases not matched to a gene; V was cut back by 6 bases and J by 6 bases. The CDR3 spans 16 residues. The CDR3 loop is CASSPTGVEKRNEQFF. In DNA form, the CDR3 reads TGTGCCAGCAGTCCAACAGGGGTAGAGAAACGCAATGAGCAGTTCTTC.

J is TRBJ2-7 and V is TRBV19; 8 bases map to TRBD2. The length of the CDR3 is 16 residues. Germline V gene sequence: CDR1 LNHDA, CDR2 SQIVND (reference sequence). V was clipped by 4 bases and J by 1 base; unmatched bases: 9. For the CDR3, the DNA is TGTGCCAGTAGTACCCGGGGGGGGATGGCATCCTACGAGCAGTACTTC. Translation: CASSTRGGMASYEQYF.

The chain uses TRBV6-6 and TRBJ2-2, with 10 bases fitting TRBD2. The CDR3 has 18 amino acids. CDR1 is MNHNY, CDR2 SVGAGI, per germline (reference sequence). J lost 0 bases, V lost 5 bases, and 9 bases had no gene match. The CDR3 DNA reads TGTGCCAGCAGTCGGACTAGCGGAGCCCTCGCGAACACCGGGGAGCTGTTTTTT. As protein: CASSRTSGALANTGELFF.

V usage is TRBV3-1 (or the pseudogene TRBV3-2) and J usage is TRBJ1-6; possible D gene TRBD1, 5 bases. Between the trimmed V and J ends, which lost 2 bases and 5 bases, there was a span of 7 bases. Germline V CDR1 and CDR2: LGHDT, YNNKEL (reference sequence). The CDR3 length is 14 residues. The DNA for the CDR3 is TGTGCCAGCAGCCAATTGACAGATAATTCACCCCTCCACTTT. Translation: CASSQLTDNSPLHF.

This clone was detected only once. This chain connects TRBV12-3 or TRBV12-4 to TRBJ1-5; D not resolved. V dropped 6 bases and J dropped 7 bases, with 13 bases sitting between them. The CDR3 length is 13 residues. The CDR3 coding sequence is TGTGCCAGCAGCCCGAATCTTTCCCAGCCCCAGCATTTT. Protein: CASSPNLSQPQHF.

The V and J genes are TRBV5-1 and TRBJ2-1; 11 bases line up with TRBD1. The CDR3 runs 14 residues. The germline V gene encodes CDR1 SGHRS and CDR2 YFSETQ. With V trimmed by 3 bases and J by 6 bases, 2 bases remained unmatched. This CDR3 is CASSYGTGGNEQFF. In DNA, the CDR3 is TGCGCCAGCAGCTACGGGACAGGGGGCAATGAGCAGTTCTTC.

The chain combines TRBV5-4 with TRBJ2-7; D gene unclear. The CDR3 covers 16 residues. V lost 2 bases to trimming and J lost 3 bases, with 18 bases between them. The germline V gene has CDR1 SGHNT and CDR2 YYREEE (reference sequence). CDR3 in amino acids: CASSLGVRQSGYEQYF. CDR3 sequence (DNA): TGTGCCAGCAGCTTAGGAGTTCGGCAGAGTGGCTACGAGCAGTACTTC.

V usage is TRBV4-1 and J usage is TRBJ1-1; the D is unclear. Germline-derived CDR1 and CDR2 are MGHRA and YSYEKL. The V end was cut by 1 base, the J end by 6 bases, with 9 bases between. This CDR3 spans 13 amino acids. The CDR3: CASSQGLKPEAFF. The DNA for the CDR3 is TGCGCCAGCAGCCAAGGTCTTAAGCCTGAAGCTTTCTTT.

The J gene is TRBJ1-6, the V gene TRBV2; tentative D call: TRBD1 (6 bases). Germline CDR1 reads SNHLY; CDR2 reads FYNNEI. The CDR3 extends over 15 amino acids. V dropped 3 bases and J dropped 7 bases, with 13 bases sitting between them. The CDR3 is CASSDRGHTNSPLHF. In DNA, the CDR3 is TGTGCCAGCAGTGATCGGGGACATACGAATTCACCCCTCCACTTT.

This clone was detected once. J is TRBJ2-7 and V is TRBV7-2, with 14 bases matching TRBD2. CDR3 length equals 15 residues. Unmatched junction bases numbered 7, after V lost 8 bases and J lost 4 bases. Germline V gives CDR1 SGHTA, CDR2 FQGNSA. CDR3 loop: CASSTRLAGGYEQYF. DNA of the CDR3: TGTGCCAGCTCCACGAGACTAGCGGGAGGGTACGAGCAGTACTTC.

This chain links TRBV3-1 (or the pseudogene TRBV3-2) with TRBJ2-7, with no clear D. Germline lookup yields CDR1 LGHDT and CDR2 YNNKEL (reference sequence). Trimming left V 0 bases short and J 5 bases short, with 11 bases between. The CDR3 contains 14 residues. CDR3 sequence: CASSQEWGNNEQYF. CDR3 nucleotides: TGTGCCAGCAGCCAAGAGTGGGGAAACAACGAGCAGTACTTC.

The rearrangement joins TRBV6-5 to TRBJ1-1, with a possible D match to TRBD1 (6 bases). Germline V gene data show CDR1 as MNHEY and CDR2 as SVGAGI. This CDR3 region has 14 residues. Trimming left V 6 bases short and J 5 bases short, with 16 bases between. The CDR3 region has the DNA TGTGCCAGCAGAGGCGGGGGGGGGCGGACTGAAGCTTTCTTT. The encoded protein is CASRGGGGRTEAFF.

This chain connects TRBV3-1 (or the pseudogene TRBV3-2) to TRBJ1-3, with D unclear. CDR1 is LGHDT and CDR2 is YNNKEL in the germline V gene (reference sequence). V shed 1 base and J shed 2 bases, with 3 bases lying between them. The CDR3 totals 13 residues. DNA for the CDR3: TGTGCCAGCAGCCAAGGAACTGGAAACACCATATATTTT. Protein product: CASSQGTGNTIYF.

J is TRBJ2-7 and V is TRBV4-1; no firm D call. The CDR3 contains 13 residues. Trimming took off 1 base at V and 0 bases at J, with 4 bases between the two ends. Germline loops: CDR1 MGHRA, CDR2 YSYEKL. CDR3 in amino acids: CASSQGGSYEQYF. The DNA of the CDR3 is TGCGCCAGCAGCCAAGGGGGCTCCTACGAGCAGTACTTC.

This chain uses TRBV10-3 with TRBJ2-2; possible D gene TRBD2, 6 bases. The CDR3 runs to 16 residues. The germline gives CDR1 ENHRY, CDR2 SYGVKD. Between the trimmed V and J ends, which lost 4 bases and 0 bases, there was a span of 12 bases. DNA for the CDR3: TGTGCCATCAGTGCGACCATAGCGGCGAACACCGGGGAGCTGTTTTTT. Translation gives CAISATIAANTGELFF.

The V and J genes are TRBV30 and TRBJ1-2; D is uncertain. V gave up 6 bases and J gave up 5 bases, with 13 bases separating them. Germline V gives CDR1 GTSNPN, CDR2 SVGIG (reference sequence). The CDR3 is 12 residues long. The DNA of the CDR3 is TGTGCCTGCGTAAAAGCAGATTATGGCTACACCTTC. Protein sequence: CACVKADYGYTF.

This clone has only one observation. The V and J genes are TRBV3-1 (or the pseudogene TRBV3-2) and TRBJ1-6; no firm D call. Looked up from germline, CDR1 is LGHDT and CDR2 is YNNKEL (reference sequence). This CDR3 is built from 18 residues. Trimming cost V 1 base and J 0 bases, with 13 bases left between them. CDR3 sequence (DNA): TGTGCCAGCAGCCAAGGAAGTCCTGGGAGCTCCTATAATTCACCCCTCCACTTT. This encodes CASSQGSPGSSYNSPLHF.

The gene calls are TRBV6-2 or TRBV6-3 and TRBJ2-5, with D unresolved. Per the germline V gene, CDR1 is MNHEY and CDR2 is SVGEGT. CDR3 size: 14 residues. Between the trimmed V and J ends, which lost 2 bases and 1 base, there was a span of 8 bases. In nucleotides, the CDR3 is TGTGCCAGCAGTTACGGGGTGTCCCAAGAGACCCAGTACTTC. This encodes CASSYGVSQETQYF.

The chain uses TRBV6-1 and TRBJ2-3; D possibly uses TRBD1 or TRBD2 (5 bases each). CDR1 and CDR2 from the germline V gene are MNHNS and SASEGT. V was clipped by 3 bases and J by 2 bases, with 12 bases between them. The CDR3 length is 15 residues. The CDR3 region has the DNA TGTGCCAGCAGTGACCCCGGGGCAAACACAGATACGCAGTATTTT. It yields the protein CASSDPGANTDTQYF.

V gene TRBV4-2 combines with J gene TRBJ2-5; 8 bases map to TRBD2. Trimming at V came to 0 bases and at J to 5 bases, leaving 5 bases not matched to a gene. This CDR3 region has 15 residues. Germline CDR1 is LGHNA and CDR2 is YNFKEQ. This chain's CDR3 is CASSQEPRGGETQYF. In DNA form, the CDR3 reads TGTGCCAGCAGCCAAGAGCCCCGGGGGGGGGAGACCCAGTACTTC.